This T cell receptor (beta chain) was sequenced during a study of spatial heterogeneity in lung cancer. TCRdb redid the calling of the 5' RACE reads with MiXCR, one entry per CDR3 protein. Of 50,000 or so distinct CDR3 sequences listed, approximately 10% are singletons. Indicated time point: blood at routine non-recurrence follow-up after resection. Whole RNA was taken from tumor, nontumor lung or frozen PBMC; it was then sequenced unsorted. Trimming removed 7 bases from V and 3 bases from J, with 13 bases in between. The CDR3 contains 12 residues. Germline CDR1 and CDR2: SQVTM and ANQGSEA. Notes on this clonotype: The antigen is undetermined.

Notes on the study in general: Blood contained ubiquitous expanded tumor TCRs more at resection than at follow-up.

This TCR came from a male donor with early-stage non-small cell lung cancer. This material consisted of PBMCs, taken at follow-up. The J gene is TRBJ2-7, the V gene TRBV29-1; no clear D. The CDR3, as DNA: TGCAGCGCCATGACAAGCCTCTACGAGCAGTACTTC. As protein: CSAMTSLYEQYF.